This TCR beta chain originates from a study of OX40 agonist ivuxolimab in advanced cancers. Study information: Prior anti-PD-1, anti-PD-L1 or anti-CTLA-4 therapy was allowed; around 43% had some.

Germline-derived CDR1 and CDR2 are KGHSH and LQKENI. The CDR3 is 16 amino acids. Trimming cost V 6 bases and J 1 base; bases outside gene matches: 7. Sequenced by immunoSEQ multiplex PCR; TCRdb stores in-frame clones only, minus some. The sample carries some 85,000 clones, roughly 84% recorded once. Worth noting for this clone: Its antigen is not identified.

General observations from the study: Low normalized T-cell clonal expansion was also seen in some nonresponders. Near-lowest levels of clonal expansion characterized partial responders at 0.1-3.0 mg/kg.

The chain recombines TRBV18 with TRBJ2-1; TRBD2 aligns across 9 bases. The sample here was CD4+ or CD8+ T cells sorted from blood, taken in a trial of the OX40 agonist ivuxolimab. The receptor's source is an adult with an advanced solid tumor such as melanoma, head and neck, liver or kidney cancer. The chain's CDR3 is CASSPSGTRSYNEQFF. CDR3 nucleotides: TGTGCCAGCTCGCCTAGCGGGACGAGGTCCTACAATGAGCAGTTCTTC.